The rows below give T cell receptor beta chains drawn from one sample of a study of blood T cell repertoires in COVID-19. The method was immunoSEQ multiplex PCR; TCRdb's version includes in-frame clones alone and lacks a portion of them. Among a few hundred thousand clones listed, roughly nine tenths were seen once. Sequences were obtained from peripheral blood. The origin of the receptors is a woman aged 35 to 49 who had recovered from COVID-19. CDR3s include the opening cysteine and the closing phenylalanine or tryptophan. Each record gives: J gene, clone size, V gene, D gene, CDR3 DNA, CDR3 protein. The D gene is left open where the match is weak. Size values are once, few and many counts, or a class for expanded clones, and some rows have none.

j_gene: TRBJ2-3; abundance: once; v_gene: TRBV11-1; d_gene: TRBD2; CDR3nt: TGTGCCAGCAGCTCACCGACTAGCGGCTACACAGATACGCAGTATTTT; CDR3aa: CASSSPTSGYTDTQYF
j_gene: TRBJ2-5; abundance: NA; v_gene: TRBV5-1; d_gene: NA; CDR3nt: TGCGCCAGCAGCTTGGAGACAGGGGAGGGGGAGACCCAGTACTTC; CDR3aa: CASSLETGEGETQYF
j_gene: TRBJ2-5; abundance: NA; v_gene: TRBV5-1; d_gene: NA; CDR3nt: TGCGCCAGCAGCTTGACCGGGATTCCACAAGAGACCCAGTACTTC; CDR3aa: CASSLTGIPQETQYF
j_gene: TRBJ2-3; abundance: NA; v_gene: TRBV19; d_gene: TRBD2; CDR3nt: TGTGCCAGTAGTGCGGGACTAGCGGGCACAGATACGCAGTATTTT; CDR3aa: CASSAGLAGTDTQYF
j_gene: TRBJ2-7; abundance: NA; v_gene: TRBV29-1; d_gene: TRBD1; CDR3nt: TGCAGCGTGAGGGGGACAGGGGGCGCCGAGCAGTACTTC; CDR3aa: CSVRGTGGAEQYF
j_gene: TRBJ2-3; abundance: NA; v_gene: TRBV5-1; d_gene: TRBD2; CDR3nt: TGCGCCACCAAGACTAGCGGGAGGGATGGCACAGATACGCAGTATTTT; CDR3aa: CATKTSGRDGTDTQYF
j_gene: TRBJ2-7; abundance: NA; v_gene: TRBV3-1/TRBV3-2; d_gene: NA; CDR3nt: TGTGCCAGCAGCCAAGAAGAGACAGTGCCCTTAAACGGAAGGCGCTACGAGCAGTACTTC; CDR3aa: CASSQEETVPLNGRRYEQYF
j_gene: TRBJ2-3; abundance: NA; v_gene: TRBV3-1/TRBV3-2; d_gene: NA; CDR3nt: TGTGCCAGCAGGCCGAGCGAATTCACAGATACGCAGTATTTT; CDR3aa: CASRPSEFTDTQYF
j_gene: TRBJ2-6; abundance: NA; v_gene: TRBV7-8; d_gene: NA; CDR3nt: TGTGCCAGCAGCTTAGCGGAAGTCATAGCTGCTGGGGCCAACGTCCTGACTTTC; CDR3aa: CASSLAEVIAAGANVLTF
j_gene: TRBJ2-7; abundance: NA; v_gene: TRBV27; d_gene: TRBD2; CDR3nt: TGTGCCAGCAGTTTAACGGGACTAGCGGGATACGAGCAGTACTTC; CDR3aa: CASSLTGLAGYEQYF
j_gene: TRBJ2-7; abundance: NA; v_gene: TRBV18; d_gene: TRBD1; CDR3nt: TGTGCCAGCTCACCTGCGGGACAGGGAGACGAGCAGTACTTC; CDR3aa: CASSPAGQGDEQYF
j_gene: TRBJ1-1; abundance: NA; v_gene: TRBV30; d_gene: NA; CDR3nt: TGTGCCTGGAGTGTGGGCAGGGCCACTGAAGCTTTCTTT; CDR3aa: CAWSVGRATEAFF
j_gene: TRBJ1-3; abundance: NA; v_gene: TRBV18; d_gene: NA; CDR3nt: TGTGCCAGCTCACCACCAGGAGCCTCTGGAAACACCATATATTTT; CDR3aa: CASSPPGASGNTIYF
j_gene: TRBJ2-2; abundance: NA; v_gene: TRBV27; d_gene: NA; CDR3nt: TGTGCCAGCAGTCCCCTTTCGTTCACCGGGGAGCTGTTTTTT; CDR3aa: CASSPLSFTGELFF
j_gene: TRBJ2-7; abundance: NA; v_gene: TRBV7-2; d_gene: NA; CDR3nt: TGTGCCAGCACCGCGACACAGGGAAGGGGCGAGCAGTACTTC; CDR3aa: CASTATQGRGEQYF
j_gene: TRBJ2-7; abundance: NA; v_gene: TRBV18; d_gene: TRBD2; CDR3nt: TGTGCCAGCTCATCCCGGAGCGGGAATGGGTACGAGCAGTACTTC; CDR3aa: CASSSRSGNGYEQYF
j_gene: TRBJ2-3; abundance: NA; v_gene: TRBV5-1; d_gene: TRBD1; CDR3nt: TGCGCCAGCAGCCCGGGGGGACAGGGGACGGATACGCAGTATTTT; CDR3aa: CASSPGGQGTDTQYF
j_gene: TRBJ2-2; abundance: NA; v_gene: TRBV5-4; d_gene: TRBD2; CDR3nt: TGTGCCAGCAGCTCTGTAGCGGGAGCGGTCGGGGAGCTGTTTTTT; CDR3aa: CASSSVAGAVGELFF
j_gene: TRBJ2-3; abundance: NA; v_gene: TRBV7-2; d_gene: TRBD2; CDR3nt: TGTGCCAGCAGCACCCGACTTGGTCTAGCGGGAGGGCCGGATACGCAGTATTTT; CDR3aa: CASSTRLGLAGGPDTQYF
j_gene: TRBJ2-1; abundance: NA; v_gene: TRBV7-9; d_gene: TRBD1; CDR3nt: TGTGCCACCAACCAGGGGGTTTTCGACAATGAGCAGTTCTTC; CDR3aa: CATNQGVFDNEQFF
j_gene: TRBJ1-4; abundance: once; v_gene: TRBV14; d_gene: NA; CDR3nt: TGTGCCAGCAGCCAATTTGGGACTTTTGGTGAAAAACTGTTTTTT; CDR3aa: CASSQFGTFGEKLFF
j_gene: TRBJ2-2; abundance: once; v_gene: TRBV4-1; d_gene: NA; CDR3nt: TGCGCCAGCAGCCAAGTTCGCGTCGGGGAGCTGTTTTTT; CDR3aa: CASSQVRVGELFF
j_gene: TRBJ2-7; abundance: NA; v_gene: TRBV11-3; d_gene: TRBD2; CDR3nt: TGTGCCAGCAGCTTAGAGGGTAGCGGGGCGCCCTACGAGCAGTACTTC; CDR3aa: CASSLEGSGAPYEQYF
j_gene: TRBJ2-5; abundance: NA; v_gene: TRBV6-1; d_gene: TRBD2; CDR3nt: TGTGCCAGCAGTGAAGCGCTGGGCGGGAGTCAGACCCAGTACTTC; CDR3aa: CASSEALGGSQTQYF
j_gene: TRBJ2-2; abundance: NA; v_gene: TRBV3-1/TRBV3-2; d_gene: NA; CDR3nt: TGTGCCAGCAGTTTTCGGCAGGGCAACACCGGGGAGCTGTTTTTT; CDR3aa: CASSFRQGNTGELFF
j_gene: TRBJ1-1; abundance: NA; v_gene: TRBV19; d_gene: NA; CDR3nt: TGTGCCAGTAGTATGTTAGGGGGGGTAAACACTGAAGCTTTCTTT; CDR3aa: CASSMLGGVNTEAFF
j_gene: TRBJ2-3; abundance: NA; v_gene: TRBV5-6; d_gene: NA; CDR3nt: TGTGCCAGCAGCGCCCCTGGGCAGGTCCTCACAGATACGCAGTATTTT; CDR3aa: CASSAPGQVLTDTQYF
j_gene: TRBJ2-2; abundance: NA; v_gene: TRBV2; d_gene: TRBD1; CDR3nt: TGTGCCAGCAAGGGACAGGTGGTAGGCACCGGGGAGCTGTTTTTT; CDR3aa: CASKGQVVGTGELFF
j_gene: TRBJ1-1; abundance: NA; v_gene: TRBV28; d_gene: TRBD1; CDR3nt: TGTGCCAGCAGTCTAGGGACAGGGGTAGAAGCTTTCTTT; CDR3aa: CASSLGTGVEAFF
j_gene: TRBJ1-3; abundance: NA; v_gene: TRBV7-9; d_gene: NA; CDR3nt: TGTGCCAGCAGCTTAGGGGTACCTAGCTCTGGAAACACCATATATTTT; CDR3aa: CASSLGVPSSGNTIYF
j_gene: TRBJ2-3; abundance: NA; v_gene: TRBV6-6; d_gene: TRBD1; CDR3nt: TGTGCCAGCAGTTACGGGGACAGGGCCTTCACAGATACGCAGTATTTT; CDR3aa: CASSYGDRAFTDTQYF
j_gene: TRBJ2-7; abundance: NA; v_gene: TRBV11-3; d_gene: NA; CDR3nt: TGTGCCAGCAGCTTAGAGGGCCGGGGCGGGGAGGACGAGCAGTACTTC; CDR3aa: CASSLEGRGGEDEQYF
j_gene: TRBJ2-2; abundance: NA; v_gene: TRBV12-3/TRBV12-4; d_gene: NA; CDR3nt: TGTGCCAGCAGTTTATCCGTCGGGGAGCTGTTTTTT; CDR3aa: CASSLSVGELFF
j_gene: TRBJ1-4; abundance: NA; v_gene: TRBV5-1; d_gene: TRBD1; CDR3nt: TGCGCCAGCAGAAGGACAGGAGAACCAACTAATGAAAAACTGTTTTTT; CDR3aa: CASRRTGEPTNEKLFF
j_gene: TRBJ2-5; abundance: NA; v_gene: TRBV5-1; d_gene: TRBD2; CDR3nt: TGCGCCAGCAGCTTAGCGGGGATACAAGAGACCCAGTACTTC; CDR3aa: CASSLAGIQETQYF
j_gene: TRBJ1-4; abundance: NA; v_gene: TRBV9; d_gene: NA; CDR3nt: TGTGCCAGCAGCACCGGGAAAGCGGTCGGTAATGAAAAACTGTTTTTT; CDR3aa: CASSTGKAVGNEKLFF
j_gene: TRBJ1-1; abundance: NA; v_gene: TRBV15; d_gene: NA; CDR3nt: TGTGCCACCAGCAGAGGGGGCAGGGGTGTCACGAACACTGAAGCTTTCTTT; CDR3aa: CATSRGGRGVTNTEAFF
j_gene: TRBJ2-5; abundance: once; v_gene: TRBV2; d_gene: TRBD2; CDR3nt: TGTGCCAGCGGCGGGAGAACCCAGTACTTC; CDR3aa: CASGGRTQYF
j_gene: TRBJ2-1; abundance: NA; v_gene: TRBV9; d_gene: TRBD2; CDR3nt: TGTGCCAGCAGCGTAGTTGGTAGCGGGACGGGACCTTACAATGAGCAGTTCTTC; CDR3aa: CASSVVGSGTGPYNEQFF
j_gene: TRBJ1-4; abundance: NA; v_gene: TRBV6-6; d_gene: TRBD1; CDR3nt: TGTGCCAGCAGTTACGTGCCGGGACAGAGGAATGAAAAACTGTTTTTT; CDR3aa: CASSYVPGQRNEKLFF
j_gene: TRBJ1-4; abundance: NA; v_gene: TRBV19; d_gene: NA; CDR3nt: TGTGCCAGTAGTATGGGTTGGCGGAATAATGAAAAACTGTTTTTT; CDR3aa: CASSMGWRNNEKLFF
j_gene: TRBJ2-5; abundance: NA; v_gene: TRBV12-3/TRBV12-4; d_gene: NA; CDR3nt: TGTGCCAGCAGGGGCCGGGAGACCCAGTACTTC; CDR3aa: CASRGRETQYF
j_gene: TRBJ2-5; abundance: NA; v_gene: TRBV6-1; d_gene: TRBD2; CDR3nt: TGTGCCAGCAGTGAAGAAGCGGGAGGGCCCGAGACCCAGTACTTC; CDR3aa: CASSEEAGGPETQYF
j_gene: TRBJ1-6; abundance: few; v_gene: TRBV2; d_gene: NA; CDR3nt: TGTGCCAGCAGTGAGTGGGGGGACTATAATTCACCCCTCCACTTT; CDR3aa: CASSEWGDYNSPLHF
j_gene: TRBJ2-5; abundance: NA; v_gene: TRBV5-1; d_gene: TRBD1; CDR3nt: TGCGCCAGCAGCTTGGCCCCTGGACAGGGGGGGTACCAAGAGACCCAGTACTTC; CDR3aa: CASSLAPGQGGYQETQYF
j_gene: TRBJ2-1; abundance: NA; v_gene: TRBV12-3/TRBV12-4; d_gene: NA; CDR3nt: TGTGCCAGCAGTTTTCCTACCGACAATGAGCAGTTCTTC; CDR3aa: CASSFPTDNEQFF